Below are 24 T cell receptor beta chains sequenced from a single sample in a study of PD-L1 blockade in urothelial cancer. Described time point: peripheral blood 6 weeks after treatment start. This table comes from immunoSEQ multiplex PCR, and its TCRdb copy is limited to in-frame clones, with some not included. Among 40,000 to 60,000 clones listed, roughly 80% were seen once. This material consisted of PBMCs, taken around atezolizumab (anti-PD-L1) treatment. These receptors came from a man in his 70s with urothelial cancer.

The chain has TRBV19 and TRBJ2-2; D might be TRBD1 (5 bases). Per germline, CDR1 LNHDA and CDR2 SQIVND (reference sequence). Between the trimmed V and J ends, which lost 2 bases and 1 base, there was a span of 8 bases. This CDR3 is built from 15 residues. The CDR3 DNA reads as TGTGCCAGTAGTATAAGCAGGGAGAACACCGGGGAGCTGTTTTTT. This sequence encodes CASSISRENTGELFF.

This rearrangement joins TRBV18 to TRBJ1-1, with 7 bases aligning to TRBD1. The CDR3 is 13 residues long. In germline, CDR1 is KGHSH, CDR2 LQKENI. The ends lost 7 bases at V and 3 bases at J; junction bases unmatched: 5. The CDR3 coding sequence is TGTGCCAGCTTCACAGGGGAGGACACTGAAGCTTTCTTT. This codes for CASFTGEDTEAFF.

This chain links TRBV5-1 with TRBJ1-4; maybe TRBD1 (6 bases). CDR1 and CDR2 from the germline V gene are SGHRS and YFSETQ. The CDR3 covers 17 residues. Trimming left V 0 bases short and J 4 bases short, with 16 bases between. The DNA for the CDR3 is TGCGCCAGCAGCTTGGTGACGGCGGGGGCGAATAATGAAAAACTGTTTTTT. As protein: CASSLVTAGANNEKLFF.

This chain connects TRBV5-1 to TRBJ1-1; perhaps TRBD1 as D (6 bases). Germline V gene sequence: CDR1 SGHRS, CDR2 YFSETQ. The CDR3 is 16 amino acids. V shed 3 bases and J shed 5 bases, with 20 bases lying between them. As DNA, the CDR3 is TGCGCCAGCAGCTCTGACGCGGGGGGCAGGGGTACTGAAGCTTTCTTT. Its translation is CASSSDAGGRGTEAFF.

The chain has TRBV18 and TRBJ2-2, with D hard to call. The CDR3 sequence is 12 residues long. The ends were cut back, 6 bases at V and 0 bases at J, with 2 bases in the middle. The V gene's germline CDR1 is KGHSH and CDR2 LQKENI. CDR3 sequence reads: CASSTNTGELFF. The CDR3 DNA is TGTGCCAGCTCTACGAACACCGGGGAGCTGTTTTTT.

V gene TRBV6-1 combines with J gene TRBJ2-7, with D hard to call. The V and J ends lost 2 bases and 5 bases respectively, with 10 bases between them. This CDR3 is 13 amino acids long. Germline V lookup: CDR1 MNHNS, CDR2 SASEGT. The CDR3 DNA reads as TGTGCCAGCAGTGAAACGGGTATGGACGAGCAGTACTTC. This sequence encodes CASSETGMDEQYF.

The chain combines TRBV28 with TRBJ2-2; tentatively, D is TRBD2 (5 bases). The V end lost 1 base, the J end lost 4 bases, and 10 bases lay between the germline ends. Germline CDR1 and CDR2: MDHEN and SYDVKM. The CDR3 loop spans 15 amino acids. CDR3: CASSLYGERTGELFF. CDR3 nucleotide sequence: TGTGCCAGCAGTTTATACGGGGAGCGCACCGGGGAGCTGTTTTTT.

This clone was counted a single time. V usage is TRBV19 and J usage is TRBJ2-2, with D maybe TRBD2 (6 bases). V lost 2 bases to trimming and J lost 3 bases, with 19 bases between them. Germline CDR1 is LNHDA and CDR2 is SQIVND (reference sequence). The CDR3 has 18 amino acids. CDR3 loop: CASSIRGPGEADTGELFF. Here the CDR3 DNA reads TGTGCCAGTAGTATAAGGGGACCGGGAGAGGCGGACACCGGGGAGCTGTTTTTT.

The chain couples TRBV19 to TRBJ2-2; D unclear. Deletions cut 4 bases from V and 3 bases from J, with 12 bases between. This CDR3 is built from 15 residues. CDR1 and CDR2 (germline): LNHDA, SQIVND (reference sequence). CDR3 sequence reads: CASSTSLEDTGELFF. The CDR3 nucleotides read TGTGCCAGTAGTACGTCATTAGAGGACACCGGGGAGCTGTTTTTT.

In its sample, this clone was seen once. V usage is TRBV6-6 and J usage is TRBJ2-2; 8 bases are shared with TRBD2. Germline values: CDR1 MNHNY, CDR2 SVGAGI (reference sequence). This CDR3 spans 15 amino acids. J gave up 3 bases and V 8 bases, and 8 bases lay outside the gene matches. The CDR3 coding sequence is TGTGCCAGCTCCGCCGGGACTAGTCACACCGGGGAGCTGTTTTTT. Encoded protein: CASSAGTSHTGELFF.

CDR3 in amino acids: CASSPQGHASSYNSPLHF. The CDR3 DNA follows: TGCGCCAGCAGCCCTCAGGGACACGCAAGCTCCTATAATTCACCCCTCCACTTT. The chain combines TRBV4-1 with TRBJ1-6, with a weak D call TRBD1 (6 bases). Trimming pared 4 bases from V and 0 bases from J, leaving 16 bases between. Looked up from germline, CDR1 is MGHRA and CDR2 is YSYEKL. CDR3 size: 18 residues.

The CDR3 here is CASSQWASNTEAFF. The CDR3 bases are TGTGCCAGCAGTCAATGGGCCTCGAACACTGAAGCTTTCTTT. V is TRBV27 and J is TRBJ1-1; unclear D gene. The germline V gene has CDR1 MNHEY and CDR2 SMNVEV (reference sequence). The CDR3 consists of 14 residues. Trimming removed 5 bases from V and 1 base from J, with 11 bases in between.

The genes are TRBV6-4 and TRBJ1-3, with 10 positions matching TRBD1. CDR3 size: 20 residues. Germline V gives CDR1 MRHNA, CDR2 SNTAGT. The junction had 22 bases not matched to a gene; V was cut back by 11 bases and J by 0 bases. DNA for the CDR3: TGTGCCCCGTCCCGGCTGTTAGGACAGGGGGAACTGGACTCTGGAAACACCATATATTTT. Its translation is CAPSRLLGQGELDSGNTIYF.

The genes are TRBV30 and TRBJ2-1; 8 bases align to TRBD2. The CDR3 runs to 13 residues. Germline loops: CDR1 GTSNPN, CDR2 SVGIG (reference sequence). Trimming removed 2 bases from V and 6 bases from J; junction bases left unmatched: 3. The CDR3 here is CAWSSGRGNEQFF. As DNA, the CDR3 is TGTGCCTGGAGTAGCGGGAGAGGCAATGAGCAGTTCTTC.

The rearrangement joins TRBV4-1 to TRBJ2-1; possible D gene TRBD1, 6 bases. V was trimmed by 0 bases and J by 0 bases, leaving 9 bases between them. Germline V lookup: CDR1 MGHRA, CDR2 YSYEKL. The CDR3 extends over 16 amino acids. CDR3 residues: CASSQDTGNSYNEQFF. CDR3 nucleotide sequence: TGCGCCAGCAGCCAAGATACAGGGAACTCCTACAATGAGCAGTTCTTC.

The chain uses TRBV18 and TRBJ2-5, with a weak D call TRBD1 (6 bases). The CDR3 runs to 14 residues. Per germline, CDR1 KGHSH and CDR2 LQKENI. Trimming shortened V by 3 bases and J by 4 bases, and 12 bases separated the two germline ends. Here the CDR3 DNA reads TGTGCCAGCTCACCTACGACAGGTCCAGAGACCCAGTACTTC. Translation: CASSPTTGPETQYF.

This chain uses TRBV19 with TRBJ1-5; tentative D call: TRBD1 (6 bases). The CDR3 has 15 residues. In germline, CDR1 is LNHDA, CDR2 SQIVND (reference sequence). V was shortened by 5 bases and J by 6 bases, with 17 bases between the two germline ends. CDR3 nucleotide sequence: TGTGCCAGTAGTCAGGGTCAGGGAGGGGGTCAGCCCCAGCATTTT. This sequence encodes CASSQGQGGGQPQHF.

This clone was found once. This chain links TRBV2 with TRBJ2-5; tentatively, D is TRBD2 (5 bases). This CDR3 comprises 13 residues. V shed 4 bases and J shed 5 bases, with 11 bases lying between them. Germline CDR1 SNHLY, CDR2 FYNNEI. For the CDR3, the DNA is TGTGCCAGCAGTGTAGGTAGCGAGGAGACCCAGTACTTC. Translated, it gives CASSVGSEETQYF. Variable domain in full (rest from reference TRBV2 and TRBJ2-5): EPEVTQTPSHQVTQMGQEVILRCVPISNHLYFYWYRQILGQKVEFLVSFYNNEISEKSEIFDDQFSVERPDGSNFTLKIRSTKLEDSAMYFCASSVGSEETQYFGPGTRLLVL.

The V and J genes are TRBV6-1 and TRBJ2-2, with TRBD1 as a possible D gene (6 bases). Trimming shortened V by 6 bases and J by 6 bases, and 14 bases separated the two germline ends. The CDR3 spans 14 residues. Germline lookup yields CDR1 MNHNS and CDR2 SASEGT. As DNA, the CDR3 is TGTGCCAGCAGCTTCGGGACAAACCCCGGGGAGCTGTTTTTT. Translated: CASSFGTNPGELFF.

This chain connects TRBV28 to TRBJ2-7; 9 bases line up with TRBD1. The junction had 10 bases not matched to a gene; V was cut back by 2 bases and J by 5 bases. The germline gives CDR1 MDHEN, CDR2 SYDVKM. This CDR3 spans 16 amino acids. For the CDR3, the DNA is TGTGCCAGCAGTTTAGTAGGAGGGACAGGGTTGAACGAGCAGTACTTC. This encodes CASSLVGGTGLNEQYF.

The V call is TRBV28, the J call TRBJ2-4; D possibly corresponds to TRBD2 (5 bases). The CDR3 runs to 16 residues. Trimming shortened V by 5 bases and J by 6 bases, and 20 bases separated the two germline ends. Germline values: CDR1 MDHEN, CDR2 SYDVKM. DNA for the CDR3: TGTGCCAGCAGTGAAATCCCTCGCGGAGGCCCAAACATTCAGTACTTC. This translates into CASSEIPRGGPNIQYF.

This clone came up once. The V and J genes are TRBV5-4 and TRBJ2-1; maybe TRBD1 (6 bases). Germline V gene data show CDR1 as SGHNT and CDR2 as YYREEE (reference sequence). V was trimmed by 0 bases and J by 3 bases, leaving 10 bases between them. The CDR3 extends over 15 amino acids. The CDR3 protein is CASSLAQGNYNEQFF. CDR3 DNA: TGTGCCAGCAGCTTGGCGCAGGGGAACTACAATGAGCAGTTCTTC.

V usage is TRBV10-1 and J usage is TRBJ2-5; TRBD2 matches 11 bases. This CDR3 comprises 15 residues. Germline assignment: CDR1 WNHNN and CDR2 SYGVQD (reference sequence). After removal of 3 bases from V and 2 bases from J, the junction contained 2 bases not matched to a gene. For the CDR3, the DNA is TGCGCCAGCAGTGAAGCTAGCGGGAGGCAAGAGACCCAGTACTTC. This sequence encodes CASSEASGRQETQYF.

This chain connects TRBV27 to TRBJ2-5, with 7 bases lining up with TRBD2. Unmatched junction bases numbered 9, after V lost 6 bases and J lost 5 bases. Looked up from germline, CDR1 is MNHEY and CDR2 is SMNVEV (reference sequence). This CDR3 has 14 amino acids. The CDR3 DNA sequence: TGTGCCAGCAGGGGAACGTCGGGGGGTGAGACCCAGTACTTC. Translating it yields CASRGTSGGETQYF.